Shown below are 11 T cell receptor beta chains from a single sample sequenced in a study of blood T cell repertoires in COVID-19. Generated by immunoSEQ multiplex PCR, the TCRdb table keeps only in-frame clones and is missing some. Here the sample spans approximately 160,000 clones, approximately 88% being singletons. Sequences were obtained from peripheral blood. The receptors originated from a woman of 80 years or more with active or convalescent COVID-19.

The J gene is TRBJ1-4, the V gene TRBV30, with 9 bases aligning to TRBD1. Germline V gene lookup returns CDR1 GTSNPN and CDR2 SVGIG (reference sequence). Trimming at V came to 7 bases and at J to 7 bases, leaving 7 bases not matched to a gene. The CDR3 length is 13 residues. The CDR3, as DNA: TGTGCCTCGCCGGACAGGGGAGGTGAAAAACTGTTTTTT. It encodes CASPDRGGEKLFF.

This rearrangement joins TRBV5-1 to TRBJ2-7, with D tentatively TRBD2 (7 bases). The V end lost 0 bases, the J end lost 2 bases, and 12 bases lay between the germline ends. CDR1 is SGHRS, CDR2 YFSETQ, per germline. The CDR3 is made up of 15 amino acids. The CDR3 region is CASSLGGGPTYEQYF. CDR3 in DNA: TGCGCCAGCAGCTTGGGGGGGGGCCCGACCTACGAGCAGTACTTC.

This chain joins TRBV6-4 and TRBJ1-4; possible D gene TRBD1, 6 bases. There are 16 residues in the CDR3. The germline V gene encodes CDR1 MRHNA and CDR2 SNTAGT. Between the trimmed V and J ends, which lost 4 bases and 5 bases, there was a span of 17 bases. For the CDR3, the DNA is TGTGCCAGCAGTGCCACAGGGAGAGGGGGAAATGAAAAACTGTTTTTT. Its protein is CASSATGRGGNEKLFF.

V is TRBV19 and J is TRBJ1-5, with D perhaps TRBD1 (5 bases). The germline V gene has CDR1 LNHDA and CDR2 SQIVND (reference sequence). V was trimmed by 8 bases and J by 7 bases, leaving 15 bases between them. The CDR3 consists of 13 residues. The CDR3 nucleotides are TGTGCCAGTGAGAGCGGGGGGAGGCAGCCCCAGCATTTT. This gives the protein CASESGGRQPQHF.

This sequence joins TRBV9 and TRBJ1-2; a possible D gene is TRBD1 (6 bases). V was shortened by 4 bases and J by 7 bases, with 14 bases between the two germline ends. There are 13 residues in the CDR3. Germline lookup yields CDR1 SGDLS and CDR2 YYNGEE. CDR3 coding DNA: TGTGCCAGCAGCCTGCGTTCAGGGGTTGGCTACACCTTC. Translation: CASSLRSGVGYTF.

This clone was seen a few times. CDR3: CASSLSAGQHYGYTF. In DNA form, the CDR3 reads TGTGCCAGCAGCTTATCGGCGGGCCAGCACTATGGCTACACCTTC. The chain carries TRBV7-2 and TRBJ1-2; D call uncertain. Trimming shortened V by 2 bases and J by 3 bases, and 13 bases separated the two germline ends. This CDR3 has 15 amino acids. In germline, CDR1 is SGHTA, CDR2 FQGNSA.

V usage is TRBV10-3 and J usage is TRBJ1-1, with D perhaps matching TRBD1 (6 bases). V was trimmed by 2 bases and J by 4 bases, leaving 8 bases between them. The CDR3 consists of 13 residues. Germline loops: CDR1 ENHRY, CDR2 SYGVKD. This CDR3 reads CAISETGTTEAFF. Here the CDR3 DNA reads TGTGCCATCAGTGAGACAGGGACCACTGAAGCTTTCTTT.

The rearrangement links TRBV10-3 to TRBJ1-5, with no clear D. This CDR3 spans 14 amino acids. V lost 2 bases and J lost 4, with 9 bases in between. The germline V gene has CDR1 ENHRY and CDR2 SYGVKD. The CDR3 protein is CAISEGGYNQPQHF. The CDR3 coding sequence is TGTGCCATCAGTGAGGGCGGGTATAATCAGCCCCAGCATTTT.

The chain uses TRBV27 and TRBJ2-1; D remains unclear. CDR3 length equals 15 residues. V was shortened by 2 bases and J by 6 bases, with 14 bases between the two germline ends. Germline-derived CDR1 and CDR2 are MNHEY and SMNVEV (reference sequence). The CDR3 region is CASSLGASRLNEQFF. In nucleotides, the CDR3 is TGTGCCAGCAGTTTAGGTGCCTCGAGGCTCAATGAGCAGTTCTTC.

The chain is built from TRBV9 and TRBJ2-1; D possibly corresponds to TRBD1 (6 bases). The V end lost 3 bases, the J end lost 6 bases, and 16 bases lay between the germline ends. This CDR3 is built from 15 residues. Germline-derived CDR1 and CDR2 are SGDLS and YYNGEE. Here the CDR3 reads CASSGTGSQFNEQFF. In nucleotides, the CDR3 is TGTGCCAGCAGCGGAACAGGGTCTCAATTCAATGAGCAGTTCTTC.

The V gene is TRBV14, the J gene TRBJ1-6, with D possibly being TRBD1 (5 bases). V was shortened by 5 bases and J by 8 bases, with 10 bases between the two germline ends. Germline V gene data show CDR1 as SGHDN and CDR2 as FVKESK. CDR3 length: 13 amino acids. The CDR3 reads CASSFTGHSPLHF. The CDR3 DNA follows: TGTGCCAGCAGCTTTACAGGCCATTCACCCCTCCACTTT.